The 23 T cell receptor beta chains reported below all come from one sample, sequenced in a study of T cells in Graves' hyperthyroidism and ophthalmopathy. Amplified TCR beta CDR3 regions derived from RNA transcripts. The TCR CDR3 first-round RT-PCR relied on the HTBI primer set. Each CDR3 protein gets one entry after TCRdb re-called the multiplex PCR reads with MiXCR. This sample has 500,000 to 650,000 distinct CDR3 sequences, with around 15% found just once. The material sequenced was blood. The receptors were sampled from a woman aged 40 to 50 with Graves' hyperthyroidism.

This clonotype was seen a few times. This chain uses TRBV10-3 with TRBJ2-5; 10 nucleotides align to TRBD2. CDR3 length equals 16 residues. V shed 0 bases, J shed 2 bases, and the junction held 3 bases outside the gene matches. Germline CDR1 reads ENHRY; CDR2 reads SYGVKD. CDR3 amino acids: CAISESPAGGQETQYF. CDR3 sequence (DNA): TGTGCCATCAGTGAGTCTCCAGCGGGAGGGCAAGAGACCCAGTACTTC.

This clonotype was found many times. CDR3 in DNA: TGCGCCAGCAGCTTGACTGGGACTAGCGGGAGTCGGGTTGAGCAGTTCTTC. Its protein product is CASSLTGTSGSRVEQFF. The rearrangement joins TRBV5-1 to TRBJ2-1; the match to TRBD2 covers 14 bases. After removal of 1 base from V and 9 bases from J, the junction contained 9 bases not matched to a gene. This CDR3 is built from 17 residues. The germline gives CDR1 SGHRS, CDR2 YFSETQ.

This clonotype was detected ten times or more. The rearrangement joins TRBV20-1 to TRBJ2-1; 7 positions match TRBD2. The germline gives CDR1 DFQATT, CDR2 SNEGSKA (reference sequence). This CDR3 region has 15 residues. V dropped 3 bases and J dropped 1; count of bases not matched to a gene: 6. In DNA form, the CDR3 reads TGCAGTGCTAGTCAAAATAGCGGGTCCTACAATGAGCAGTTCTTC. Protein: CSASQNSGSYNEQFF.

The chain combines TRBV3-1 with TRBJ1-5, with D uncertain. CDR1 LGHDT and CDR2 YNNKEL come from the germline V gene (reference sequence). Trimming cost V 2 bases and J 7 bases, with 6 bases left between them. The CDR3 has 12 amino acids. Written as DNA, the CDR3 is TGTGCCAGCAGCCAATTTGGACAGCCCCAGCATTTT. Its translation: CASSQFGQPQHF.

This clonotype has only a few counts. The chain combines TRBV6-5 with TRBJ2-7; 9 nucleotides align to TRBD1. After removal of 0 bases from V and 0 bases from J, the junction contained 3 bases not matched to a gene. The CDR3 extends over 16 amino acids. Germline V gene lookup returns CDR1 MNHEY and CDR2 SVGAGI. CDR3 bases: TGTGCCAGCAGTTACTCCGGACAGGGGAGCTCCTACGAGCAGTACTTC. This codes for CASSYSGQGSSYEQYF.

This clonotype has a handful of counts. The chain has TRBV30 and TRBJ1-2; a weak D match, TRBD1 (5 bases). CDR3 size: 14 residues. Germline CDR1 reads GTSNPN; CDR2 reads SVGIG (reference sequence). V lost 3 bases, J lost 8 bases, and 19 bases lay in between. The CDR3 loop reads CAWSPTGGRGGYTF. In DNA, the CDR3 is TGTGCCTGGAGCCCGACGGGGGGACGGGGCGGCTACACCTTC.

There are many counts of this clonotype. The rearrangement links TRBV2 to TRBJ2-2; 13 bases are a match to TRBD2. J lost 5 bases, V lost 7 bases, and 13 bases had no gene match. The CDR3 sequence is 18 residues long. The germline V gene has CDR1 SNHLY and CDR2 FYNNEI. The CDR3 DNA follows: TGTGCCAGCAATCTTAGACTAGCGGGAGGACTAGGGACCGGGGAGCTGTTTTTT. This sequence encodes CASNLRLAGGLGTGELFF.

This clonotype was recorded at least ten times. The gene calls are TRBV12-3 or TRBV12-4 and TRBJ2-1; the match to TRBD2 covers 7 bases. The trim removed 2 bases at V and 1 base at J, leaving 14 bases unmatched. This CDR3 region has 19 residues. In DNA, the CDR3 is TGTGCCAGCAGTTTAAGGGTTCGGGCTAGCGGAGGGTCCTACAATGAGCAGTTCTTC. Translation: CASSLRVRASGGSYNEQFF.

The chain carries TRBV6-6 and TRBJ1-6, with D unclear. There are 12 residues in the CDR3. Trimming shortened V by 2 bases and J by 7 bases, and 3 bases separated the two germline ends. Per the germline V gene, CDR1 is MNHNY and CDR2 is SVGAGI (reference sequence). DNA for the CDR3: TGTGCCAGCAGTTACCGCAATTCACCCCTCCACTTT. It codes for CASSYRNSPLHF.

This clonotype was counted many times. This sequence joins TRBV2 and TRBJ2-5, with D possibly TRBD2 on 6 matching bases. V was shortened by 4 bases and J by 5 bases, with 14 bases between the two germline ends. The CDR3 contains 14 residues. CDR1 is SNHLY and CDR2 is FYNNEI in the germline V gene. CDR3 DNA: TGTGCCAGCAGTGTGGAGGGTCCTGTGGAGACCCAGTACTTC. Protein: CASSVEGPVETQYF.

Many counts were recorded for this clonotype. This sequence joins TRBV11-3 and TRBJ2-1; D not certain. Per germline, CDR1 SGHNT and CDR2 YENEEA. The CDR3 spans 14 residues. Trimming took 3 bases from V and 8 from J, leaving 14 bases between them. The CDR3 protein is CASSFGLISDEQFF. The CDR3 DNA is TGTGCCAGCAGCTTCGGGTTGATCAGCGATGAGCAGTTCTTC.

This clonotype was seen a handful of times. The CDR3 coding sequence is TGTGCCAGCAGTTATTCTACAGGGGGCACTGAAGCTTTCTTT. Translated: CASSYSTGGTEAFF. This rearrangement joins TRBV6-6 to TRBJ1-1; 8 bases are shared with TRBD1. The CDR3 length is 14 residues. CDR1 is MNHNY and CDR2 is SVGAGI in the germline V gene (reference sequence). J was trimmed by 4 bases and V by 3 bases; bases with no gene match: 4.

This clonotype was seen at least ten times. V and J are TRBV28 and TRBJ1-1; 9 nucleotides match TRBD1. The germline V gene has CDR1 MDHEN and CDR2 SYDVKM. The CDR3 is made up of 14 amino acids. The J segment lost 4 bases and the V segment lost 4 bases, leaving 4 bases of the junction unmatched. CDR3 bases: TGTGCCAGCAGTTACAGGGGGCGCCCCACTGAAGCTTTCTTT. Amino acids: CASSYRGRPTEAFF.

Note on this clonotype: Compared with germline, one end of the junction differs, possibly owing to a read error. The genes are TRBV14 and TRBJ2-3; 7 bases agree with TRBD2. CDR3 length equals 15 residues. The germline V gene encodes CDR1 SGHDN and CDR2 FVKESK. CDR3 nucleotide sequence: TGTACCAGCAGCCAAGTTGCGGGAGTGGCAGATACGCAGTATTTT. Amino acid sequence: CTSSQVAGVADTQYF.

This clonotype was seen ten or more times. The chain couples TRBV9 to TRBJ2-7; D remains ambiguous. This CDR3 contains 13 residues. Between the trimmed V and J ends, which lost 3 bases and 3 bases, there was a span of 10 bases. Germline assignment: CDR1 SGDLS and CDR2 YYNGEE. CDR3 protein: CASSGRNSYEQYF. Written as DNA, the CDR3 is TGTGCCAGCAGCGGACGAAACAGCTACGAGCAGTACTTC.

This clonotype appeared many times. The chain combines TRBV27 with TRBJ2-5; D uncertain. V was clipped by 5 bases and J by 2 bases, with 9 bases between them. The CDR3 covers 13 residues. The germline CDR1 and CDR2 sequences are MNHEY and SMNVEV (reference sequence). The CDR3 loop reads CASSPADQETQYF. The CDR3 region has the DNA TGTGCCAGCAGTCCGGCGGATCAAGAGACCCAGTACTTC.

The sample holds many counts of this clonotype. The chain combines TRBV20-1 with TRBJ2-3, with TRBD2 matching over 7 bases. The CDR3 loop spans 13 amino acids. J gave up 2 bases and V 5 bases, and 4 bases lay outside the gene matches. Looked up from germline, CDR1 is DFQATT and CDR2 is SNEGSKA (reference sequence). The CDR3 loop reads CSARRDYTDTQYF. The CDR3, as DNA: TGCAGTGCTCGCCGGGACTACACAGATACGCAGTATTTT.

At least ten counts were recorded for this clonotype. The chain joins TRBV2 to TRBJ2-3; maybe TRBD1 (5 bases). Trimming shortened V by 7 bases and J by 5 bases, and 10 bases separated the two germline ends. From germline, CDR1 is SNHLY and CDR2 FYNNEI. This CDR3 has 12 amino acids. The CDR3 nucleotides read TGTGCCAGCAACAGGAAACAAGATACGCAGTATTTT. The encoded protein is CASNRKQDTQYF. The whole variable domain, filled in from reference TRBV2 and TRBJ2-3, reads EPEVTQTPSHQVTQMGQEVILRCVPISNHLYFYWYRQILGQKVEFLVSFYNNEISEKSEIFDDQFSVERPDGSNFTLKIRSTKLEDSAMYFCASNRKQDTQYFGPGTRLTVL.

At least ten counts were recorded for this clonotype. V is TRBV18 and J is TRBJ2-7; D possibly corresponds to TRBD1 (6 bases). CDR1 is KGHSH, CDR2 LQKENI, per germline. This CDR3 region has 14 residues. Trimming took off 3 bases at V and 3 bases at J, with 12 bases between the two ends. CDR3 sequence (DNA): TGTGCCAGCTCACCCGGACAGCCGAACTACGAGCAGTACTTC. It specifies CASSPGQPNYEQYF.

The chain joins TRBV5-1 to TRBJ2-6, with TRBD1 identical over 10 bases. The CDR3 covers 19 residues. V gave up 0 bases and J gave up 4 bases; unmatched junction bases: 10. Germline V CDR1 and CDR2: SGHRS, YFSETQ. As DNA, the CDR3 is TGCGCCAGCAGCTTGGCTTATGAAGACAGGGGGCTAGGGGCCAACGTCCTGACTTTC. Translated: CASSLAYEDRGLGANVLTF.

The table lists this clonotype with many counts. V and J are TRBV29-1 and TRBJ2-1; 10 bases agree with TRBD2. V shed 4 bases and J 4 bases; nucleotides not matched to a gene: 4. Germline V gene data show CDR1 as SQVTM and CDR2 as ANQGSEA. CDR3 length equals 14 residues. The CDR3 DNA reads as TGCAGCGTTGGTACACTAGCGGGGTACAATGAGCAGTTCTTC. Translation: CSVGTLAGYNEQFF.

This clonotype was counted at least ten times. The chain couples TRBV5-1 to TRBJ1-2; D perhaps matches TRBD1 (6 bases). CDR1 and CDR2 from the germline V gene are SGHRS and YFSETQ. Between the trimmed V and J ends, which lost 6 bases and 0 bases, there was a span of 15 bases. This CDR3 is built from 15 residues. DNA for the CDR3: TGCGCCAGCATCCCAGGGGACTCTTCTAACTATGGCTACACCTTC. The encoded protein is CASIPGDSSNYGYTF. Full variable domain (rest looked up from reference TRBV5-1 and TRBJ1-2): KAGVTQTPRYLIKTRGQQVTLSCSPISGHRSVSWYQQTPGQGLQFLFEYFSETQRNKGNFPGRFSGRQFSNSRSEMNVSTLELGDSALYLCASIPGDSSNYGYTFGSGTRLTVV.

As to this clonotype: A much larger clone lies a single base off, so this may be a read error. The CDR3 spells CAGSSRAQANTGELFF. In DNA form, the CDR3 reads TGCGCCGGCAGCTCCAGGGCACAGGCGAACACCGGGGAGCTGTTTTTT. The rearrangement uses TRBV5-1 and TRBJ2-2; D may be TRBD1 (5 bases). This CDR3 spans 16 amino acids. CDR1 SGHRS and CDR2 YFSETQ come from the germline V gene.